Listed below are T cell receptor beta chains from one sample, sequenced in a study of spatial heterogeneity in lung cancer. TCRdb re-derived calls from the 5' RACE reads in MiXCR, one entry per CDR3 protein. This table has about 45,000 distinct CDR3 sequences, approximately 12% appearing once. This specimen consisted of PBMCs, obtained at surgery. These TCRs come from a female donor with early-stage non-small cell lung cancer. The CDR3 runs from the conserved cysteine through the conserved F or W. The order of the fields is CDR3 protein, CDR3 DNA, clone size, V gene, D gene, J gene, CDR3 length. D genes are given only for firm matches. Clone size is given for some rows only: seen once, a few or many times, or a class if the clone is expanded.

CASSLYFSGGADEQFF | TGTGCCAGCAGCTTGTATTTTAGCGGGGGGGCCGATGAGCAGTTCTTC | - | TRBV5-6 | TRBD2 | TRBJ2-1 | 16
CASSQDFPSSYEQYF | TGCGCCAGCAGCCAAGATTTTCCTAGCTCCTACGAGCAGTACTTC | - | TRBV4-3 | - | TRBJ2-7 | 15
CASRKPGTGGSPLHF | TGTGCCAGCAGGAAACCCGGGACAGGGGGTTCACCCCTCCACTTT | many | TRBV11-2 | TRBD1 | TRBJ1-6 | 15
CASSFTSGAGVIQYF | TGCGCCAGCAGCTTCACTAGCGGGGCGGGCGTCATTCAGTACTTC | few | TRBV5-1 | TRBD2 | TRBJ2-4 | 15
CASSGTGPNYGYTF | TGTGCCAGCAGTGGGACAGGGCCCAACTATGGCTACACCTTC | medium-sized | TRBV2 | TRBD1 | TRBJ1-2 | 14
CASSSQTANTEAFF | TGTGCCAGCAGTTCCCAGACAGCGAACACTGAAGCTTTCTTT | many | TRBV6-5 | - | TRBJ1-1 | 14
CSVADWAGGTDTQYF | TGCAGCGTAGCCGACTGGGCGGGGGGCACAGATACGCAGTATTTT | few | TRBV29-1 | TRBD2 | TRBJ2-3 | 15
CASSFAGGGEQYF | TGTGCCAGCAGCTTCGCAGGGGGCGGCGAGCAGTACTTC | many | TRBV9 | TRBD1 | TRBJ2-7 | 13
CASSRRGGSQPQHF | TGTGCCAGCAGCCGGAGAGGGGGAAGTCAGCCCCAGCATTTT | many | TRBV5-6 | - | TRBJ1-5 | 14
CASSYLAWEQYF | TGTGCCAGCAGTTACCTTGCCTGGGAGCAGTACTTC | many | TRBV6-2/TRBV6-3 | - | TRBJ2-7 | 12
CASKSHRDSSYNSPLHF | TGTGCCAGCAAAAGTCATCGGGACAGCTCCTATAATTCACCCCTCCACTTT | - | TRBV6-6 | TRBD1 | TRBJ1-6 | 17
CASSPPWTSGFGELFF | TGTGCCAGCAGCCCGCCGTGGACTAGCGGATTCGGGGAGCTGTTTTTT | many | TRBV7-6 | TRBD2 | TRBJ2-2 | 16
CSVEDWRRVNTEAFF | TGCAGCGTTGAAGATTGGAGGAGGGTGAACACTGAAGCTTTCTTT | - | TRBV29-1 | - | TRBJ1-1 | 15
CASSRPGLRITDTQYF | TGCGCCAGCAGCCGGCCAGGGCTTAGAATTACAGATACGCAGTATTTT | many | TRBV4-1 | - | TRBJ2-3 | 16
CASSWTGGTGELFF | TGCGCCAGCAGTTGGACAGGGGGAACCGGGGAGCTGTTTTTT | many | TRBV4-3 | TRBD1 | TRBJ2-2 | 14
CASRAGASTDTQYF | TGTGCCAGCAGGGCGGGGGCCAGCACAGATACGCAGTATTTT | - | TRBV2 | - | TRBJ2-3 | 14
CASSSLAGGPSPTDTQYF | TGTGCCAGCAGTTCTCTAGCGGGGGGGCCTAGCCCCACAGATACGCAGTATTTT | - | TRBV7-9 | TRBD2 | TRBJ2-3 | 18
CASSPMASGLTGELFF | TGTGCCAGCTCACCGATGGCTAGCGGGTTGACCGGGGAGCTGTTTTTT | - | TRBV18 | TRBD2 | TRBJ2-2 | 16
CATGDTDTDTQYF | TGTGCCACCGGGGACACCGACACAGATACGCAGTATTTT | - | TRBV24-1 | - | TRBJ2-3 | 13
CASSQAIYNEQFF | TGTGCCAGCAGCCAGGCAATCTACAATGAGCAGTTCTTC | - | TRBV3-1 | - | TRBJ2-1 | 13
CASRGSLADTQYF | TGTGCCAGCAGAGGCTCCCTCGCAGATACGCAGTATTTT | few | TRBV6-2/TRBV6-3 | - | TRBJ2-3 | 13
CASSPDRLAGASEQFF | TGTGCCAGTAGTCCCGACAGACTAGCGGGGGCCAGTGAGCAGTTCTTC | few | TRBV19 | TRBD2 | TRBJ2-1 | 16
CASSLGTGGGEETQYF | TGTGCCAGCAGCTTAGGGACAGGGGGCGGGGAAGAGACCCAGTACTTC | few | TRBV7-2 | TRBD1 | TRBJ2-5 | 16
CASSWEWGADTEAFF | TGTGCCAGCAGCTGGGAATGGGGGGCGGACACTGAAGCTTTCTTT | few | TRBV5-6 | - | TRBJ1-1 | 15
CASSGGFGTEAFF | TGTGCCAGCAGCGGGGGCTTTGGCACTGAAGCTTTCTTT | few | TRBV5-4 | - | TRBJ1-1 | 13
CSGTTSGGPDTQYF | TGCAGCGGCACGACTAGCGGGGGGCCAGATACGCAGTATTTT | - | TRBV29-1 | TRBD2 | TRBJ2-3 | 14
CASSSRTGHYGYTF | TGTGCCAGCAGCTCACGGACGGGACACTATGGCTACACCTTC | - | TRBV7-8 | - | TRBJ1-2 | 14
CASSNIRDGKNTEAFF | TGCGCCAGCAGCAATATCCGGGACGGGAAGAACACTGAAGCTTTCTTT | - | TRBV5-1 | - | TRBJ1-1 | 16
CASIPRDSYNEQFF | TGTGCCAGTATCCCCCGGGACAGTTACAATGAGCAGTTCTTC | many | TRBV7-9 | TRBD1 | TRBJ2-1 | 14
CASSLVDGVNYGYTF | TGCGCCAGCAGCTTGGTTGATGGGGTTAACTATGGCTACACCTTC | - | TRBV5-1 | - | TRBJ1-2 | 15
CASSPGRGKDTEAFF | TGTGCCAGCAGCCCCGGACGCGGGAAGGACACTGAAGCTTTCTTT | many | TRBV7-3 | - | TRBJ1-1 | 15
CASSPASGGFNEQFF | TGCGCCAGCAGCCCAGCCAGCGGGGGGTTTAATGAGCAGTTCTTC | many | TRBV5-1 | TRBD2 | TRBJ2-1 | 15
CASSRQEVWNTEAFF | TGTGCCAGCAGCAGGCAGGAGGTGTGGAACACTGAAGCTTTCTTT | many | TRBV7-9 | - | TRBJ1-1 | 15
CASSPWTGMNTEAFF | TGTGCCAGCAGCCCCTGGACGGGCATGAACACTGAAGCTTTCTTT | - | TRBV3-1 | - | TRBJ1-1 | 15
CASSLTGGTYEQYF | TGCGCCAGCAGCTTGACAGGGGGAACCTACGAGCAGTACTTC | - | TRBV5-1 | TRBD1 | TRBJ2-7 | 14
CASSILNIEKLFF | TGTGCCAGCAGCATATTAAACATCGAAAAACTGTTTTTT | few | TRBV6-6 | - | TRBJ1-4 | 13
CASRVRRMNTEAFF | TGTGCCAGCAGGGTTCGACGTATGAACACTGAAGCTTTCTTT | few | TRBV6-1 | - | TRBJ1-1 | 14
CSVGWGLEETQYF | TGCAGCGTTGGGTGGGGATTGGAGGAGACCCAGTACTTC | few | TRBV29-1 | - | TRBJ2-5 | 13
CATSDQGASINEQFF | TGTGCCACCAGTGATCAGGGGGCGAGTATCAATGAGCAGTTCTTC | many | TRBV24-1 | TRBD1 | TRBJ2-1 | 15
CASSSQGVDTQYF | TGTGCCAGCAGCTCACAGGGGGTAGATACGCAGTATTTT | - | TRBV2 | TRBD1 | TRBJ2-3 | 13
CASSQGPLAPQHF | TGTGCCAGCAGCCAAGGCCCCCTTGCGCCCCAGCATTTT | - | TRBV4-2 | - | TRBJ1-5 | 13
CASLGGSPDTQYF | TGTGCCAGCCTAGGAGGGAGTCCAGATACGCAGTATTTT | few | TRBV28 | - | TRBJ2-3 | 13
CSAREWTVDSNQPQHF | TGCAGTGCTCGCGAATGGACAGTCGATAGCAATCAGCCCCAGCATTTT | few | TRBV20-1 | - | TRBJ1-5 | 16
CASSPMQGVSGWPNTEAFF | TGTGCCAGCAGTCCTATGCAGGGAGTTTCGGGGTGGCCAAACACTGAAGCTTTCTTT | - | TRBV6-2/TRBV6-3 | - | TRBJ1-1 | 19
CASSGATSGPTDTQYF | TGTGCCAGCAGCGGAGCGACTAGCGGGCCCACAGATACGCAGTATTTT | many | TRBV7-9 | TRBD2 | TRBJ2-3 | 16
CAISGGHSGANVLTF | TGTGCCATTTCCGGCGGGCACTCTGGGGCCAACGTCCTGACTTTC | few | TRBV6-2/TRBV6-3 | - | TRBJ2-6 | 15
CASSLLAGVPYQETQYF | TGTGCCAGCAGCTTGCTAGCGGGGGTACCGTACCAAGAGACCCAGTACTTC | many | TRBV5-5 | TRBD2 | TRBJ2-5 | 17
CASSIKDSPNYGYTF | TGTGCCAGTAGTATAAAGGACAGTCCTAACTATGGCTACACCTTC | - | TRBV19 | - | TRBJ1-2 | 15
CASSDSGRGGPHEQFF | TGTGCCAGCAGTGACTCTGGGCGGGGGGGCCCACATGAGCAGTTCTTC | - | TRBV6-4 | TRBD2 | TRBJ2-1 | 16
CSVTEFEQFF | TGCAGCGTAACAGAATTTGAGCAGTTCTTC | - | TRBV29-1 | - | TRBJ2-1 | 10